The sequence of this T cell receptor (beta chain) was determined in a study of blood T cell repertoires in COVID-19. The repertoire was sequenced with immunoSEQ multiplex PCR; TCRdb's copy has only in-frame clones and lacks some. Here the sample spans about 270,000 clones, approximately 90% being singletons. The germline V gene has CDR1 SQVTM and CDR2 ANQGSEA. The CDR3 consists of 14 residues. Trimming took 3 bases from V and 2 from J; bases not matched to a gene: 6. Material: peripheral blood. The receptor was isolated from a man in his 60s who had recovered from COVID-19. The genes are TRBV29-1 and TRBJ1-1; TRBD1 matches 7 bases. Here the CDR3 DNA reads TGCAGCGTTGACCTCGGGACAGCCAACACTGAAGCTTTCTTT. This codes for CSVDLGTANTEAFF.